Below, 16 T cell receptor beta chains from the same sample are listed, as sequenced in a study of cytomegalovirus exposure and HLA in healthy donors. Researchers ran the PCR with 60 Vbeta and 13 Jbeta primers. The table came from immunoSEQ multiplex PCR; TCRdb's copy has only in-frame clones and leaves some out. The sample holds 160,000 or so clones, 70% to 80% seen once. The sequenced sample was PBMCs. These receptors all stem from a woman aged 40 to 50 in good health and CMV-seronegative.

The chain joins TRBV19 to TRBJ1-5; 7 bases align to TRBD1. V was clipped by 1 base and J by 6 bases; unmatched bases: 6. Germline values: CDR1 LNHDA, CDR2 SQIVND (reference sequence). This CDR3 is built from 15 residues. The CDR3 loop reads CASSIVQGESQPQHF. The DNA for the CDR3 is TGTGCCAGTAGTATAGTTCAGGGGGAAAGTCAGCCCCAGCATTTT. Full variable domain (outside the CDR3, taken from reference TRBV19 and TRBJ1-5): DGGITQSPKYLFRKEGQNVTLSCEQNLNHDAMYWYRQDPGQGLRLIYYSQIVNDFQKGDIAEGYSVSREKKESFPLTVTSAQKNPTAFYLCASSIVQGESQPQHFGDGTRLSIL.

The V gene is TRBV19, the J gene TRBJ1-6, with a possible D match to TRBD1 (5 bases). V lost 9 bases and J lost 11, with 20 bases in between. The CDR3 is 14 amino acids. CDR1 and CDR2 (germline): LNHDA, SQIVND (reference sequence). In nucleotides, the CDR3 is TGTGCCAGCGCGAATCCAGGGAGGGGTCCACCCCTCCACTTT. This encodes CASANPGRGPPLHF.

The V and J genes are TRBV6-1 and TRBJ2-7; D is undetermined. Germline assignment: CDR1 MNHNS and CDR2 SASEGT. V was clipped by 2 bases and J by 5 bases, with 4 bases between them. The CDR3 totals 11 residues. CDR3 DNA: TGTGCCAGCAGTGAACTCCACGAGCAGTACTTC. Residues: CASSELHEQYF.

This clone occurred a few times. The V and J genes are TRBV9 and TRBJ1-1; the match to TRBD1 covers 9 bases. CDR1 is SGDLS and CDR2 is YYNGEE in the germline V gene. This CDR3 has 14 residues. Germline trimming cut 4 bases from V and 6 bases from J; bases unmatched to any gene: 7. CDR3 sequence: CASSSTGGGSEAFF. The CDR3 bases are TGTGCCAGCAGCTCAACAGGGGGCGGCTCTGAAGCTTTCTTT.

The J gene is TRBJ1-1, the V gene TRBV2, with 8 bases aligning to TRBD1. Germline lookup yields CDR1 SNHLY and CDR2 FYNNEI. V lost 7 bases and J lost 1; bases outside the gene matches: 8. The length of the CDR3 is 15 residues. The CDR3 sequence is CASNPPGGGNTEAFF. The CDR3 DNA follows: TGTGCCAGCAATCCCCCAGGGGGCGGGAACACTGAAGCTTTCTTT.

This chain uses TRBV5-1 with TRBJ2-3; D is perhaps TRBD2 (6 bases). Germline V gene data show CDR1 as SGHRS and CDR2 as YFSETQ. The CDR3 covers 15 residues. Trimming removed 2 bases at V and 0 bases at J, with 10 bases between. The CDR3 loop is CASSFRGVSTDTQYF. Written as DNA, the CDR3 is TGCGCCAGCAGCTTCCGCGGGGTTAGCACAGATACGCAGTATTTT.

The chain employs TRBV28 and TRBJ1-4; D remains unclear. Germline CDR1 MDHEN, CDR2 SYDVKM. The V gene lost 2 bases and the J gene lost 8 bases, with 15 bases spanning the gap. This CDR3 is 15 amino acids long. DNA for the CDR3: TGTGCCAGCAGTTTAGGAGAAAGCGGGCGGGAAAAACTGTTTTTT. This sequence encodes CASSLGESGREKLFF.

The chain carries TRBV5-6 and TRBJ1-2, with D tentatively TRBD1 (6 bases). V lost 1 base and J 2 bases, leaving 18 bases between the germline ends. CDR1 and CDR2 (germline): SGHDT, YYEEEE. The CDR3 extends over 17 amino acids. CDR3 coding DNA: TGTGCCAGCAGCTTGAAAGGGGGGGGCAGGGTCAACTATGGCTACACCTTC. Protein: CASSLKGGGRVNYGYTF. Using reference TRBV5-6 and TRBJ1-2 for the parts outside the CDR3, the full variable domain is DAGVTQSPTHLIKTRGQQVTLRCSPKSGHDTVSWYQQALGQGPQFIFQYYEEEERQRGNFPDRFSGHQFPNYSSELNVNALLLGDSALYLCASSLKGGGRVNYGYTFGSGTRLTVV.

V gene TRBV5-1 combines with J gene TRBJ1-2; D remains unclear. The CDR3 runs 15 residues. V lost 2 bases and J lost 1, with 12 bases in between. In germline, CDR1 is SGHRS, CDR2 YFSETQ. In DNA, the CDR3 is TGCGCCAGCAGCTTAATTTCGGGTTTTAACTATGGCTACACCTTC. This encodes CASSLISGFNYGYTF.

The V gene is TRBV6-6, the J gene TRBJ1-5, with a weak D call TRBD1 (6 bases). V shed 2 bases and J shed 3 bases, with 11 bases lying between them. CDR1 is MNHNY and CDR2 is SVGAGI in the germline V gene (reference sequence). There are 15 residues in the CDR3. CDR3 sequence reads: CASSYVAGANQPQHF. CDR3 nucleotides: TGTGCCAGCAGTTACGTGGCAGGGGCCAATCAGCCCCAGCATTTT.

This clone has just a few counts. The chain has TRBV2 and TRBJ1-2; TRBD1 might be the D (6 bases). CDR1 and CDR2 from the germline V gene are SNHLY and FYNNEI. The CDR3 runs to 11 residues. Trimming stripped 5 bases from V and 8 bases from J, with 9 bases between. The CDR3 protein is CASSRTDGYTF. CDR3 bases: TGTGCCAGCAGTCGGACAGACGGCTACACCTTC.

V and J are TRBV9 and TRBJ2-1; unclear D gene. This CDR3 has 13 residues. CDR1 and CDR2 (germline): SGDLS, YYNGEE. Trimming removed 0 bases at V and 4 bases at J, with 5 bases between. DNA for the CDR3: TGTGCCAGCAGCGTAGCCCATTACAATGAGCAGTTCTTC. As protein: CASSVAHYNEQFF.

Of note for this clone: Its ends do not fully match the called genes, so a read error is possible. The chain recombines TRBV7-7 with TRBJ2-7, with 7 bases matching TRBD1. This CDR3 spans 14 amino acids. Germline V lookup: CDR1 SSHAT, CDR2 FNYEAQ (reference sequence). CDR3 nucleotides: TGTGCTAGCAGCCCGGGCCAGGGGGCCTACGAGCAGTACTTC. Protein product: CASSPGQGAYEQYF. The full variable domain, rest sourced from reference TRBV7-7 and TRBJ2-7, is GAGVSQSPRYKVTKRGQDVTLRCDPISSHATLYWYQQALGQGPEFLTYFNYEAQPDKSGLPSDRFSAERPEGSISTLTIQRTEQRDSAMYRCASSPGQGAYEQYFGPGTRLTVT.

This sequence joins TRBV28 and TRBJ1-3; D is possibly TRBD1 (6 bases). The CDR3 runs 15 residues. V was shortened by 2 bases and J by 2 bases, with 10 bases between the two germline ends. CDR1 and CDR2 from the germline V gene are MDHEN and SYDVKM. CDR3 amino acids: CASSLPNRAGNTIYF. For the CDR3, the DNA is TGTGCCAGCAGTTTACCAAACAGGGCTGGAAACACCATATATTTT.

This clone showed up just once. The CDR3 protein is CASRMGREAGNEQFF. DNA of the CDR3: TGTGCCAGCAGGATGGGGCGGGAGGCCGGCAATGAGCAGTTCTTC. V is TRBV7-9 and J is TRBJ2-1; 8 positions match TRBD2. Germline-derived CDR1 and CDR2 are SEHNR and FQNEAQ (reference sequence). V was clipped by 6 bases and J by 6 bases; unmatched bases: 10. The CDR3 has 15 residues. Full variable domain (missing parts from reference TRBV7-9 and TRBJ2-1): DTGVSQNPRHKITKRGQNVTFRCDPISEHNRLYWYRQTLGQGPEFLTYFQNEAQLEKSRLLSDRFSAERPKGSFSTLEIQRTEQGDSAMYLCASRMGREAGNEQFFGPGTRLTVL.

This clone was seen only a few times. The chain has TRBV21-1 and TRBJ2-7; TRBD1, as called in the table, went unchecked against the DNA. TRBV21-1 is labeled a pseudogene. The CDR3 runs to 15 residues. In DNA, the CDR3 is TGTGCCAGCAGCAATAGGGGGAGACGTTCCTACGAGCAGTACTTC. Translated: CASSNRGRRSYEQYF.